This is a list of T cell receptor beta chains from one sample in a study of T-cell reconstitution after alpha-beta-depleted transplantation in children. Via MiXCR, TCRdb re-called the PCR reads, giving one row per CDR3 protein. The table has around 680,000 distinct CDR3 sequences, around a sixth seen once; the top ten hold approximately 1%. This sample comprised PBMCs from the stem cell graft donor, obtained from the stem cell graft. The source is a human donor who donated a stem cell graft to a child with acute myeloid leukemia. Each CDR3 is given with its conserved first and last residue. Each record gives: V gene, clone size, D gene, J gene, CDR3 length, CDR3 protein, CDR3 DNA. The D gene is left open where the match is weak. Some rows mark clone size as missing; the rest say once, few, many or name a class of expanded clone.

v_gene: TRBV20-1
abundance: many
d_gene: NA
j_gene: TRBJ1-2
len: 17
CDR3aa: CSAREPRITGRDYGYTF
CDR3nt: TGCAGTGCTAGAGAGCCCCGGATCACGGGACGGGACTATGGCTACACCTTC

v_gene: TRBV12-5
abundance: few
d_gene: NA
j_gene: TRBJ2-3
len: 13
CDR3aa: CASALQGPDTQYF
CDR3nt: TGTGCTAGTGCCCTTCAGGGGCCAGATACGCAGTATTTT

v_gene: TRBV6-5
abundance: many
d_gene: NA
j_gene: TRBJ1-6
len: 14
CDR3aa: CASSYGTYNSPLHF
CDR3nt: TGTGCCAGCAGTTACGGGACATATAATTCACCCCTCCACTTT

v_gene: TRBV5-6
abundance: NA
d_gene: NA
j_gene: TRBJ2-1
len: 16
CDR3aa: CASSPGTSTINNEQFF
CDR3nt: TGTGCCAGCAGCCCCGGGACATCGACGATCAACAATGAGCAGTTCTTC

v_gene: TRBV28
abundance: NA
d_gene: NA
j_gene: TRBJ2-4
len: 16
CDR3aa: CASSPYRELAKNIQYF
CDR3nt: TGTGCCAGCAGCCCATACAGGGAACTAGCCAAAAACATTCAGTACTTC

v_gene: TRBV7-3
abundance: few
d_gene: NA
j_gene: TRBJ2-1
len: 14
CDR3aa: CASSLNPDYNEQFF
CDR3nt: TGTGCCAGCAGCTTAAACCCGGACTACAATGAGCAGTTCTTC

v_gene: TRBV20-1
abundance: many
d_gene: NA
j_gene: TRBJ2-1
len: 20
CDR3aa: CSARDYRTAAGSGSYNEQFF
CDR3nt: TGCAGTGCTAGAGATTATCGGACGGCTGCTGGTAGCGGCTCCTACAATGAGCAGTTCTTC

v_gene: TRBV5-6
abundance: many
d_gene: TRBD1
j_gene: TRBJ1-2
len: 15
CDR3aa: CASSQTDRVINGYTF
CDR3nt: TGTGCCAGCAGTCAGACGGACAGGGTGATCAATGGCTACACCTTC

v_gene: TRBV7-9
abundance: few
d_gene: TRBD1
j_gene: TRBJ1-5
len: 12
CDR3aa: CATGGSNQPQHF
CDR3nt: TGTGCCACAGGGGGCAGCAATCAGCCCCAGCATTTT

v_gene: TRBV7-9
abundance: NA
d_gene: TRBD1
j_gene: TRBJ2-7
len: 15
CDR3aa: CASSTRGQGSGEQYF
CDR3nt: TGTGCCAGCTCTACACGGGGACAGGGTTCAGGCGAGCAGTACTTC

v_gene: TRBV20-1
abundance: few
d_gene: NA
j_gene: TRBJ2-5
len: 16
CDR3aa: CSAERTPGQLQETQYF
CDR3nt: TGCAGTGCTGAAAGAACCCCCGGACAGCTCCAAGAGACCCAGTACTTC

v_gene: TRBV5-1
abundance: NA
d_gene: NA
j_gene: TRBJ1-2
len: 14
CDR3aa: CASGVGSVMHGYTF
CDR3nt: TGCGCCAGCGGGGTGGGGTCCGTAATGCATGGCTACACCTTC

v_gene: TRBV20-1
abundance: many
d_gene: TRBD2
j_gene: TRBJ2-3
len: 15
CDR3aa: CSARGGRGGTDTQYF
CDR3nt: TGCAGTGCTCGGGGGGGGCGGGGAGGCACAGATACGCAGTATTTT

v_gene: TRBV5-5
abundance: few
d_gene: NA
j_gene: TRBJ1-4
len: 16
CDR3aa: CASSSGQFPTNEKLFF
CDR3nt: TGTGCCAGCAGCTCTGGACAGTTTCCCACTAATGAAAAACTGTTTTTT

v_gene: TRBV7-2
abundance: NA
d_gene: NA
j_gene: TRBJ2-1
len: 15
CDR3aa: CASSSGGRTSNEQFF
CDR3nt: TGTGCCAGCAGCTCTGGCGGTCGTACTTCCAATGAGCAGTTCTTC

v_gene: TRBV9
abundance: few
d_gene: NA
j_gene: TRBJ1-6
len: 15
CDR3aa: CASSVGRTYNSPLHF
CDR3nt: TGTGCCAGCAGCGTAGGGCGGACCTATAATTCACCCCTCCACTTT

v_gene: TRBV6-1
abundance: few
d_gene: NA
j_gene: TRBJ2-6
len: 17
CDR3aa: CASTPWDGYSGANVLTF
CDR3nt: TGTGCCAGCACCCCGTGGGACGGCTACTCTGGGGCCAACGTCCTGACTTTC

v_gene: TRBV29-1
abundance: many
d_gene: NA
j_gene: TRBJ1-2
len: 13
CDR3aa: CSVDEAAPYGYTF
CDR3nt: TGCAGCGTTGATGAGGCAGCGCCCTATGGCTACACCTTC

v_gene: TRBV6-1
abundance: NA
d_gene: TRBD1
j_gene: TRBJ1-2
len: 14
CDR3aa: CASSAGQEGAGYTF
CDR3nt: TGTGCCAGCAGTGCGGGACAGGAAGGGGCTGGCTACACCTTC

v_gene: TRBV12-3/TRBV12-4
abundance: few
d_gene: NA
j_gene: TRBJ1-4
len: 19
CDR3aa: CASSFVRQTYRGLNEKLFF
CDR3nt: TGTGCCAGCAGTTTCGTTCGCCAGACCTACCGGGGCCTTAATGAAAAACTGTTTTTT

v_gene: TRBV2
abundance: few
d_gene: TRBD1
j_gene: TRBJ1-2
len: 13
CDR3aa: CASSEDRGSTGTF
CDR3nt: TGTGCCAGCAGTGAAGACAGGGGCTCTACCGGCACCTTC

v_gene: TRBV6-2/TRBV6-3
abundance: NA
d_gene: NA
j_gene: TRBJ2-5
len: 13
CDR3aa: CASSTDFQETQYF
CDR3nt: TGTGCCAGCAGTACGGACTTTCAAGAGACCCAGTACTTC

v_gene: TRBV6-1
abundance: few
d_gene: NA
j_gene: TRBJ1-1
len: 13
CDR3aa: CASRTELNTEAFF
CDR3nt: TGTGCCAGCAGGACAGAGTTGAACACTGAAGCTTTCTTT

v_gene: TRBV20-1
abundance: many
d_gene: TRBD1
j_gene: TRBJ1-2
len: 15
CDR3aa: CSASGTGGFNYGYTF
CDR3nt: TGCAGTGCTTCAGGGACAGGGGGGTTTAACTATGGCTACACCTTC

v_gene: TRBV7-9
abundance: NA
d_gene: NA
j_gene: TRBJ2-3
len: 14
CDR3aa: CASSLRALRWKQYF
CDR3nt: TGTGCCAGCAGCTTAAGGGCCCTCCGGTGGAAGCAGTATTTT

v_gene: TRBV20-1
abundance: NA
d_gene: NA
j_gene: TRBJ1-5
len: 14
CDR3aa: CSARSGESNQPQHF
CDR3nt: TGCAGTGCTAGGTCAGGGGAGAGCAATCAGCCCCAGCATTTT

v_gene: TRBV10-3
abundance: many
d_gene: NA
j_gene: TRBJ2-3
len: 13
CDR3aa: CAISTISWDTQYF
CDR3nt: TGTGCCATCAGTACGATCAGCTGGGATACGCAGTATTTT

v_gene: TRBV6-1
abundance: many
d_gene: NA
j_gene: TRBJ1-1
len: 14
CDR3aa: CASSKLTGNTEAFF
CDR3nt: TGTGCCAGCAGCAAACTGACAGGGAACACTGAAGCTTTCTTT

v_gene: TRBV4-2
abundance: NA
d_gene: TRBD2
j_gene: TRBJ2-1
len: 20
CDR3aa: CASSPPTTSGGFISYNEQFF
CDR3nt: TGTGCCAGCAGCCCGCCCACTACTAGCGGGGGGTTTATTTCCTACAATGAGCAGTTCTTC

v_gene: TRBV6-5
abundance: few
d_gene: NA
j_gene: TRBJ2-6
len: 17
CDR3aa: CASSSRQESSGANVLTF
CDR3nt: TGTGCCAGCAGTTCGCGGCAGGAGAGCTCTGGGGCCAACGTCCTGACTTTC

v_gene: TRBV25-1
abundance: few
d_gene: NA
j_gene: TRBJ2-3
len: 13
CDR3aa: CASSELGTDTQYF
CDR3nt: TGTGCCAGCAGTGAATTGGGCACAGATACGCAGTATTTT

v_gene: TRBV5-5
abundance: many
d_gene: NA
j_gene: TRBJ2-7
len: 13
CDR3aa: CASSFDTNYEQYF
CDR3nt: TGTGCCAGCAGCTTCGACACGAACTACGAGCAGTACTTC

v_gene: TRBV20-1
abundance: many
d_gene: NA
j_gene: TRBJ1-1
len: 15
CDR3aa: CSARKQGSLNTEAFF
CDR3nt: TGCAGTGCTAGGAAGCAGGGGTCCCTGAACACTGAAGCTTTCTTT

v_gene: TRBV7-2
abundance: NA
d_gene: TRBD1
j_gene: TRBJ1-1
len: 12
CDR3aa: CASSPQGFEAFF
CDR3nt: TGTGCCAGCAGCCCACAGGGGTTTGAAGCTTTCTTT

v_gene: TRBV6-4
abundance: NA
d_gene: NA
j_gene: TRBJ1-6
len: 14
CDR3aa: CASSDREYNSPLHF
CDR3nt: TGTGCCAGCAGTGACAGGGAATATAATTCACCCCTCCACTTT

v_gene: TRBV20-1
abundance: many
d_gene: NA
j_gene: TRBJ1-5
len: 13
CDR3aa: CSAREPGYQPQHF
CDR3nt: TGCAGTGCTAGAGAACCGGGGTATCAGCCCCAGCATTTT

v_gene: TRBV6-5
abundance: many
d_gene: TRBD2
j_gene: TRBJ2-7
len: 16
CDR3aa: CASRPSGGSSSYEQYF
CDR3nt: TGTGCCAGCAGACCCAGCGGGGGGTCTAGCTCCTACGAGCAGTACTTC

v_gene: TRBV18
abundance: once
d_gene: TRBD2
j_gene: TRBJ2-2
len: 16
CDR3aa: CASSQQRGLNTGELFF
CDR3nt: TGTGCCAGCTCACAACAGCGGGGGCTTAACACCGGGGAGCTGTTTTTT